This is a list of T cell receptor beta chains from one sample in a study of blood T cell repertoires in COVID-19. Produced via immunoSEQ multiplex PCR; TCRdb's table is partial and in-frame only. The sample consists of about 260,000 clones, 80% to 90% of them appearing once. Sequenced input: peripheral blood. Receptors were obtained from a woman aged 40 to 50 who had recovered from COVID-19. Each CDR3 is given with its conserved first and last residue. Each record gives: D gene, J gene, clone size, V gene, CDR3 DNA, CDR3 protein. A D gene is named only where the DNA matches it firmly. For some rows the clone size is stated as once, few or many, or as a class when expanded; others skip it.

d_gene: -; j_gene: TRBJ2-7; abundance: once; v_gene: TRBV11-2; CDR3nt: TGTGCCAGCAGCTTGGGACTCCGCTACGAGCAGTACTTC; CDR3aa: CASSLGLRYEQYF
d_gene: TRBD1; j_gene: TRBJ1-2; abundance: -; v_gene: TRBV6-6; CDR3nt: TGTGCCAGCAGTCGAACCGGGACAGGGCGGGGAGGCTACACCTTC; CDR3aa: CASSRTGTGRGGYTF
d_gene: -; j_gene: TRBJ2-3; abundance: -; v_gene: TRBV5-1; CDR3nt: TGCGCCAGCAGGAGATTCTCGGGGAGCACAGATACGCAGTATTTT; CDR3aa: CASRRFSGSTDTQYF
d_gene: -; j_gene: TRBJ2-7; abundance: -; v_gene: TRBV3-1/TRBV3-2; CDR3nt: TGTGCCAGCAGCCATGGCACAGTCTCCTACGAGCAGTACTTC; CDR3aa: CASSHGTVSYEQYF
d_gene: -; j_gene: TRBJ2-7; abundance: -; v_gene: TRBV5-1; CDR3nt: TGCGCCAGCAGCTTGGTCGCGGGCAACTACGAGCAGTACTTC; CDR3aa: CASSLVAGNYEQYF
d_gene: -; j_gene: TRBJ2-2; abundance: once; v_gene: TRBV9; CDR3nt: TGTGCCAGCAGCGTTCGATCGAACCCGGTGGGGCTGGACACCGGGGAGCTGTTTTTT; CDR3aa: CASSVRSNPVGLDTGELFF
d_gene: -; j_gene: TRBJ2-3; abundance: -; v_gene: TRBV6-5; CDR3nt: TGTGCCAGCAGCCGAACAGTCACAGATACGCAGTATTTT; CDR3aa: CASSRTVTDTQYF
d_gene: TRBD2; j_gene: TRBJ2-7; abundance: -; v_gene: TRBV3-1/TRBV3-2; CDR3nt: TGTGCCAGCAGCCAAGATCGAGAAGCGGGGGCCTACGAGCAGTACTTC; CDR3aa: CASSQDREAGAYEQYF
d_gene: TRBD1; j_gene: TRBJ1-2; abundance: -; v_gene: TRBV3-1/TRBV3-2; CDR3nt: TGTGCCAGCAGCCAAGATAACAGGGGGCGACGCTACACCTTC; CDR3aa: CASSQDNRGRRYTF
d_gene: -; j_gene: TRBJ1-3; abundance: -; v_gene: TRBV30; CDR3nt: TGTGCCTGGAGAAAAGGCCCGTCAGGCACCATATATTTT; CDR3aa: CAWRKGPSGTIYF
d_gene: -; j_gene: TRBJ1-1; abundance: -; v_gene: TRBV21-1; CDR3nt: TGTGCCAGCAGCAATTATTGGCTCATTCAGGGGAATATGAATAGGGACACTGAAGCTTTCTTT; CDR3aa: CASSNYWLIQGNMNRDTEAFF
d_gene: -; j_gene: TRBJ1-2; abundance: few; v_gene: TRBV27; CDR3nt: TGTGCCAGCAGTTTCGCAGCTAACTATGGCTACACCTTC; CDR3aa: CASSFAANYGYTF
d_gene: TRBD1; j_gene: TRBJ2-7; abundance: -; v_gene: TRBV24-1; CDR3nt: TGTGCCACCACGATCATTTCTAGGGGGCTAGGGGACGAGCAGTACTTC; CDR3aa: CATTIISRGLGDEQYF
d_gene: -; j_gene: TRBJ2-7; abundance: -; v_gene: TRBV6-5; CDR3nt: TGTGCCAGCAAGAGATGGCGCGACAGATTTTACGAGCAGTACTTC; CDR3aa: CASKRWRDRFYEQYF
d_gene: -; j_gene: TRBJ2-1; abundance: -; v_gene: TRBV7-8; CDR3nt: TGTGCCAGCAGCTTAGTTTACGGGGGGCTTTACAATGAGCAGTTCTTC; CDR3aa: CASSLVYGGLYNEQFF
d_gene: -; j_gene: TRBJ2-3; abundance: -; v_gene: TRBV20-1; CDR3nt: TGCAGTGCCCTCCCCGCAGATACGCAGTATTTT; CDR3aa: CSALPADTQYF
d_gene: -; j_gene: TRBJ1-4; abundance: -; v_gene: TRBV3-1/TRBV3-2; CDR3nt: TGTGCCAGCAGTCGAGGACAGTATGAAAAACTGTTTTTT; CDR3aa: CASSRGQYEKLFF
d_gene: TRBD1; j_gene: TRBJ1-2; abundance: -; v_gene: TRBV19; CDR3nt: TGTGCCAGTAGTTGGGACAGGGCCCTAACCGGCTACACCTTC; CDR3aa: CASSWDRALTGYTF
d_gene: TRBD1; j_gene: TRBJ2-1; abundance: -; v_gene: TRBV7-2; CDR3nt: TGTGCCAGCAGCTTAGCAGGGGGCGCGGACAATGAGCAGTTCTTC; CDR3aa: CASSLAGGADNEQFF
d_gene: -; j_gene: TRBJ2-7; abundance: -; v_gene: TRBV18; CDR3nt: TGTGCCAGCTCAGCCGGTTACAGCTCCTACCTTGATTCCTACGAGCAGTACTTC; CDR3aa: CASSAGYSSYLDSYEQYF
d_gene: -; j_gene: TRBJ2-1; abundance: -; v_gene: TRBV6-5; CDR3nt: TGTGCCAGCACCCAGGGCGGAAAGCAGTTCTTC; CDR3aa: CASTQGGKQFF
d_gene: TRBD1; j_gene: TRBJ1-2; abundance: -; v_gene: TRBV30; CDR3nt: TGTGCCTGGAGTACCCTGCGGCAGGGGGTTGGCTACACCTTC; CDR3aa: CAWSTLRQGVGYTF
d_gene: -; j_gene: TRBJ2-1; abundance: -; v_gene: TRBV5-1; CDR3nt: TGCGCCAGCAGCTTGGTAGCAGGGATCTCCTACAATGAGCAGTTCTTC; CDR3aa: CASSLVAGISYNEQFF
d_gene: TRBD1; j_gene: TRBJ2-7; abundance: once; v_gene: TRBV7-3; CDR3nt: TGTGCCAGCAGCTCGGACAGGGGTTACGAGCAGTACTTC; CDR3aa: CASSSDRGYEQYF
d_gene: TRBD1; j_gene: TRBJ2-7; abundance: -; v_gene: TRBV10-3; CDR3nt: TGTGCCATCAGTGACTTCCTCGGGGACAGGGTGAACGAGCAGTACTTC; CDR3aa: CAISDFLGDRVNEQYF
d_gene: TRBD1; j_gene: TRBJ2-5; abundance: -; v_gene: TRBV5-5; CDR3nt: TGTGCCAGCAGCTTTACAGGGGGCCAAGAGACCCAGTACTTC; CDR3aa: CASSFTGGQETQYF
d_gene: -; j_gene: TRBJ1-1; abundance: once; v_gene: TRBV29-1; CDR3nt: TGCAGCGTCCACAGGGATAAGAACACTGAAGCTTTCTTT; CDR3aa: CSVHRDKNTEAFF
d_gene: -; j_gene: TRBJ1-5; abundance: -; v_gene: TRBV3-1/TRBV3-2; CDR3nt: TGTGCCAGCAGCTATAGCAATCAGCCCCAGCATTTT; CDR3aa: CASSYSNQPQHF
d_gene: TRBD1; j_gene: TRBJ2-5; abundance: few; v_gene: TRBV2; CDR3nt: TGTGCCAGCGACAGGGGGACCTTCGGGGAGACCCAGTACTTC; CDR3aa: CASDRGTFGETQYF
d_gene: TRBD1; j_gene: TRBJ1-4; abundance: -; v_gene: TRBV6-5; CDR3nt: TGTGCCAGCAGTCGGACCGGGACAGGGTTTTCAAAACTGTTTTTT; CDR3aa: CASSRTGTGFSKLFF
d_gene: TRBD1; j_gene: TRBJ1-4; abundance: -; v_gene: TRBV2; CDR3nt: TGTGCCAGCAGTGCCCGGACAGGGCTAAATGAAAAACTGTTTTTT; CDR3aa: CASSARTGLNEKLFF
d_gene: -; j_gene: TRBJ1-6; abundance: few; v_gene: TRBV24-1; CDR3nt: TGTGCCACCAGTGTAGTCAGGGGTAATTCACCCCTCCACTTT; CDR3aa: CATSVVRGNSPLHF
d_gene: TRBD1; j_gene: TRBJ2-7; abundance: -; v_gene: TRBV4-3; CDR3nt: TGCGCCAGCAGCCAACTCTCCGGGACAGGGTCTAGCGAGCAGTACTTC; CDR3aa: CASSQLSGTGSSEQYF
d_gene: TRBD1; j_gene: TRBJ1-2; abundance: -; v_gene: TRBV30; CDR3nt: TGTGCCTGGAGTCCATGGCAGGGGGAGAACCTGGCCCTCTATGGCTACACCTTC; CDR3aa: CAWSPWQGENLALYGYTF
d_gene: TRBD1; j_gene: TRBJ2-7; abundance: -; v_gene: TRBV10-3; CDR3nt: TGTGCCATCAGTGAGTGGACAGGGGGAGACGAGCAGTACTTC; CDR3aa: CAISEWTGGDEQYF
d_gene: -; j_gene: TRBJ1-3; abundance: -; v_gene: TRBV11-2; CDR3nt: TGTGCCAGCAGCCCCGTGAGCTCTGGAAACACCATATATTTT; CDR3aa: CASSPVSSGNTIYF
d_gene: -; j_gene: TRBJ2-1; abundance: -; v_gene: TRBV5-1; CDR3nt: TGCGCCAGCAGCCCTATACTAGGAGGCAATGAGCAGTTCTTC; CDR3aa: CASSPILGGNEQFF
d_gene: TRBD1; j_gene: TRBJ1-1; abundance: -; v_gene: TRBV4-2; CDR3nt: TGTGCCAGCAGCCATCCTGGACAGGGCCCTGAAGCTTTCTTT; CDR3aa: CASSHPGQGPEAFF
d_gene: -; j_gene: TRBJ2-3; abundance: -; v_gene: TRBV10-3; CDR3nt: TGTGCCATCGCAAGGGGTGGGACAGATACGCAGTATTTT; CDR3aa: CAIARGGTDTQYF